This is a list of T cell receptor beta chains from one sample in a study of T cell repertoires in ileal Crohn's disease. Generated by immunoSEQ multiplex PCR, the TCRdb table keeps only in-frame clones and is missing some. The table lists 14,000 or so clones, under 80% of them singletons, with about 18% in the top ten. The specimen sequenced was ileal tissue. All receptors derive from an adult with Crohn's disease. CDR3s include the opening cysteine and the closing phenylalanine or tryptophan. D genes are given only for firm matches. Clone size is not always given. Where it is, it says once, few, many or a class for expanded clones.

TRBJ1-2	medium-sized	TRBV7-9	TRBD1	TGTGCCAGCAGCTCAGGGACAGAGTTTAACTATGGCTACACCTTC	CASSSGTEFNYGYTF
TRBJ1-2	.	TRBV6-5	TRBD1	TGTGCCAGTCACAGGGGAGATTTCTATGGCTACACCTTC	CASHRGDFYGYTF
TRBJ2-1	.	TRBV18	.	TGTGCCAGCTCAACGGCCCAGGGCTATGAGCAGTTCTTC	CASSTAQGYEQFF
TRBJ1-2	.	TRBV7-6	.	TGTGCCAGCAGCCCGGGGGAGGGAAGAGGCGGCTACACCTTC	CASSPGEGRGGYTF
TRBJ2-1	.	TRBV6-6	.	TGTGCCAGCAGCTTCGAGGGGGAATACAATGAGCAGTTCTTC	CASSFEGEYNEQFF
TRBJ2-7	.	TRBV19	TRBD1	TGTGCCAGTAGTATGGGGACAGGGGGCTTGCTACGAGGGCAGTACTTC	CASSMGTGGLLRGQYF
TRBJ2-2	.	TRBV18	.	TGTGCCAGCTCACTCGACAGCTTCGGGGAGCTGTTTTTT	CASSLDSFGELFF
TRBJ2-5	few	TRBV9	TRBD2	TGTGCCAGCAGCGTTAGCGGGGGGGTTCGAGAGACCCAGTACTTC	CASSVSGGVRETQYF
TRBJ2-3	.	TRBV2	.	TGTGCCAGCAGTGAGACGTTAGCGTCAGATACGCAGTATTTT	CASSETLASDTQYF
TRBJ2-7	.	TRBV7-2	.	TGTGCCAGCAGCTTAGATAGGAGAACTACCTACGAGCAGTACTTC	CASSLDRRTTYEQYF
TRBJ2-2	.	TRBV6-4	TRBD2	TGTGCCAGCAGTGACTCCGGGACTAGCGGGGACACCGGGGAGCTGTTTTTT	CASSDSGTSGDTGELFF
TRBJ2-3	.	TRBV5-6	.	TGTGCCAGCAGCTTGCGGGGAGCGGATACGCAGTATTTT	CASSLRGADTQYF
TRBJ2-3	few	TRBV7-2	.	TGTGCCAGCAGCTCGGGACACCATACTAGCACAGATACGCAGTATTTT	CASSSGHHTSTDTQYF
TRBJ2-1	few	TRBV5-4	.	TGTGCCAGCAGCTTGAGGTCCTTTAGCGATGGGGATGAGCAGTTCTTC	CASSLRSFSDGDEQFF
TRBJ1-1	.	TRBV7-9	.	TGTGCCAGCAGTTTCCAGGGGAACACTGAAGCTTTCTTT	CASSFQGNTEAFF
TRBJ2-6	.	TRBV5-6	.	TGTGCCAGCAGCTTCTCCTTGAGGAGCTCTGGGGCCAACGTCCTGACTTTC	CASSFSLRSSGANVLTF
TRBJ2-7	.	TRBV5-4	TRBD2	TGTGCCAGCAGCGGAACTAGCGGGGGCCCCTACGAGCAGTACTTC	CASSGTSGGPYEQYF
TRBJ2-3	.	TRBV7-3	TRBD2	TGTGCCAGCAGCTCGGCCGGGACTAGCAAGACAGATACGCAGTATTTT	CASSSAGTSKTDTQYF
TRBJ2-3	.	TRBV7-2	.	TGTGCCAGCAGCCTCCTCGGCGGGCCAGATACGCAGTATTTT	CASSLLGGPDTQYF
TRBJ2-3	once	TRBV15	TRBD1	TGTGCCACCAACCCGGGACAGGGGACCCAGGCGCAGTATTTT	CATNPGQGTQAQYF
TRBJ2-1	.	TRBV4-2	TRBD2	TGTGCCAGCAGCCGGAATAGCGGGATCAATGAGCAGTTCTTC	CASSRNSGINEQFF
TRBJ2-4	.	TRBV27	.	TGTGCCAGCAGTCCGGGCCTAGCGTACATTCAGTACTTC	CASSPGLAYIQYF
TRBJ2-7	once	TRBV6-6	.	TGTGCCATCCGGGAGCAGAGCTCCTACGAGCAGTACTTC	CAIREQSSYEQYF
TRBJ1-1	.	TRBV28	TRBD1	TGTGCCAGCAGTGCAGGGGGCCTCATGAACACTGAAGCTTTCTTT	CASSAGGLMNTEAFF
TRBJ2-3	.	TRBV30	.	TGTGCCTGGAGTGGGGGGGGCGCAGATACGCAGTATTTT	CAWSGGGADTQYF
TRBJ2-2	.	TRBV5-1	.	TGCGCCAGCGCACGGGATACTACCGGGGAGCTGTTTTTT	CASARDTTGELFF
TRBJ2-7	.	TRBV5-1	.	TGCGCCAGCAGCTCTCAGGGTTCGGCGGGAGAGCAGTACTTC	CASSSQGSAGEQYF
TRBJ2-5	.	TRBV25-1	TRBD2	TGTGCCAGCAGTGTCCCTAGCGGCCAAGGGACCCAGTACTTC	CASSVPSGQGTQYF